Reported below is one T cell receptor beta chain. Its antigen is not identified. This entry is derived from a study of cytomegalovirus exposure and HLA in healthy donors. PCR was performed using 60 Vbeta and 13 Jbeta primers. Sequencing was performed with immunoSEQ multiplex PCR; in TCRdb, only in-frame clones are kept and a portion is missing. Here the sample spans some 200,000 clones, roughly 88% being singletons. Study-wide findings and caveats: Several top significant clusters appeared, in a later analysis, to be linked to common viral pathogens.

The CDR3 extends over 13 amino acids. The V gene end was trimmed by 4 bases and the J gene end by 7 bases; junction bases not matched to a gene: 10. In germline, CDR1 is SQVTM, CDR2 ANQGSEA. The sequence came from a boy under 10 years old in good health and CMV-seronegative. V gene TRBV29-1 combines with J gene TRBJ2-7; 7 bases match TRBD2. The sequenced sample was PBMCs. CDR3 DNA sequence: TGCAGCGTTGCTAACCGACTAGCTAATGAGCAGTACTTC. Protein product: CSVANRLANEQYF.